Following are 14 T cell receptor beta chains from one sample sequenced in a study of post-analysis software for immune sequencing data. Carried by the TCR beta cDNA libraries were unique molecular identifiers. In TCRdb, the PCR reads were re-called with MiXCR into one record per CDR3 protein. The sample holds some 690,000 distinct CDR3 sequences, 25% to 30% seen once. General study findings and limits: Comparison of patients with controls showed about 5 TRBV segments more frequent in patients, TRBV5-6, TRBV5-1 and TRBV20-1 among them.

No antigen has been identified for these receptors. The sample comprised blood. All receptors derive from a girl aged 10 to 17 with multiple sclerosis.

In its sample, this clonotype was seen many times. The chain carries TRBV29-1 and TRBJ2-1; 10 positions match TRBD1. The ends lost 6 bases at V and 4 bases at J; junction bases unmatched: 6. The CDR3 has 14 amino acids. The V gene's germline CDR1 is SQVTM and CDR2 ANQGSEA. Here the CDR3 DNA reads TGCAGCGTCGCGGACAGGGGGATATACAATGAGCAGTTCTTC. Its translation is CSVADRGIYNEQFF.

The chain links TRBV3-1 to TRBJ2-1; tentatively, D is TRBD1 (5 bases). The length of the CDR3 is 13 residues. V dropped 1 base and J dropped 8 bases, with 9 bases sitting between them. Germline assignment: CDR1 LGHDT and CDR2 YNNKEL (reference sequence). For the CDR3, the DNA is TGTGCCAGCAGCCAAGTTCAGGGCGATGAGCAGTTCTTC. Its protein product is CASSQVQGDEQFF.

The V and J genes are TRBV28 and TRBJ2-1; no clear D. With 6 bases removed from V and 1 base from J, the gap between germline ends came to 13 bases. The CDR3 runs to 15 residues. Germline assignment: CDR1 MDHEN and CDR2 SYDVKM. In nucleotides, the CDR3 is TGTGCCAGCAGCCCCACTTTAGGATCCTACAATGAGCAGTTCTTC. Translated: CASSPTLGSYNEQFF. Combining the CDR3 with reference TRBV28 and TRBJ2-1 gives the whole variable domain DVKVTQSSRYLVKRTGEKVFLECVQDMDHENMFWYRQDPGLGLRLIYFSYDVKMKEKGDIPEGYSVSREKKERFSLILESASTNQTSMYLCASSPTLGSYNEQFFGPGTRLTVL.

This clonotype appeared a few times. V and J are TRBV11-2 and TRBJ1-5, with D possibly being TRBD1 (5 bases). V was trimmed by 4 bases and J by 5 bases, leaving 15 bases between them. CDR3 length: 15 amino acids. Germline CDR1 SGHAT, CDR2 FQNNGV. CDR3 sequence reads: CASSSGTIAHQPQHF. The CDR3 DNA follows: TGTGCCAGCAGCTCCGGGACTATCGCCCATCAGCCCCAGCATTTT.

This chain connects TRBV20-1 to TRBJ2-1; 8 bases line up with TRBD2. Unmatched junction bases numbered 8, after V lost 1 base and J lost 6 bases. The CDR3 consists of 15 residues. Germline assignment: CDR1 DFQATT and CDR2 SNEGSKA (reference sequence). CDR3 sequence (DNA): TGCAGTGCTAGAGTGATTAGCGGGATTCCCAATGAGCAGTTCTTC. Amino acids: CSARVISGIPNEQFF.

This clonotype has more than one count but fewer than ten. The V call is TRBV15, the J call TRBJ2-5; 16 nucleotides align to TRBD2. V was pared by 4 bases and J by 1 base, with 3 bases of the junction left unmatched. Germline loops: CDR1 LNHNV, CDR2 YYDKDF (reference sequence). CDR3 length equals 17 residues. The CDR3 here is CATSTGTSGRAQETQYF. CDR3 nucleotide sequence: TGTGCCACCAGCACCGGGACTAGCGGGAGGGCCCAAGAGACCCAGTACTTC.

Details on this clonotype: No conserved phenylalanine or tryptophan ends this CDR3, so it is likely a read error. The chain joins TRBV9 to TRBJ2-4; D may match TRBD1 or TRBD2 (5 bases each). Judging by the DNA end, TRBJ2-7 fits better; the J call may be wrong. Looked up from germline, CDR1 is SGDLS and CDR2 is YYNGEE. This CDR3 is built from 16 residues. The CDR3 region has the DNA TGTGCCAGCAGCGTCGGTGGGGGATTGAACTCCTACGAGCAGTACTGC. This gives the protein CASSVGGGLNSYEQYC.

The CDR3 sequence: CASSGGQIIRNEQYF. The DNA for the CDR3 is TGTGCCAGCAGTGGGGGACAGATCATACGGAATGAGCAGTACTTC. The rearrangement uses TRBV6-1 and TRBJ2-7; 7 bases align to TRBD1. Germline CDR1 MNHNS, CDR2 SASEGT. The CDR3 runs to 15 residues. J was trimmed by 7 bases and V by 4 bases; bases with no gene match: 13.

This sequence joins TRBV5-5 and TRBJ1-2; 7 bases line up with TRBD1. The V segment lost 1 base and the J segment 1 base; nucleotides outside the gene matches: 4. The CDR3 extends over 15 amino acids. CDR1 is SGHKS, CDR2 YYEKEE, per germline (reference sequence). The CDR3 sequence is CASSLRGTVNYGYTF. The CDR3 DNA is TGTGCCAGCAGCTTGAGGGGGACAGTTAACTATGGCTACACCTTC. Full variable domain (rest looked up from reference TRBV5-5 and TRBJ1-2): DAGVTQSPTHLIKTRGQQVTLRCSPISGHKSVSWYQQVLGQGPQFIFQYYEKEERGRGNFPDRFSARQFPNYSSELNVNALLLGDSALYLCASSLRGTVNYGYTFGSGTRLTVV.

Comments on this clonotype: The junction differs from germline at one of its ends, possibly a read error. The chain employs TRBV4-3 and TRBJ2-1; 11 bases align to TRBD2. Germline lookup yields CDR1 LGHNA and CDR2 YSLEER. The CDR3 sequence is 16 residues long. The DNA of the CDR3 is TGCGTCAGCAGCCAAGATACTAGCGGGAGCGGGGGTGAGCAGTTCTTC. Translating gives CVSSQDTSGSGGEQFF.

The chain has TRBV6-5 and TRBJ1-2; the D gene is possibly TRBD1 (6 bases). The V end was cut by 6 bases, the J end by 6 bases, with 17 bases between. Germline V gene data show CDR1 as MNHEY and CDR2 as SVGAGI. The CDR3 loop spans 14 amino acids. The CDR3 sequence is CASRNLQGIDGYTF. As DNA, the CDR3 is TGTGCCAGCAGAAACCTACAGGGAATAGATGGCTACACCTTC.

The chain recombines TRBV6-5 with TRBJ2-5, with TRBD2 identical over 8 bases. The CDR3 is 15 residues long. V trimming: 7 bases; J trimming: 2 bases; junction bases outside the gene matches: 9. CDR1 and CDR2 (germline): MNHEY, SVGAGI. The CDR3 region is CASNSGGWPQETQYF. CDR3 nucleotides: TGTGCCAGCAACTCGGGGGGGTGGCCTCAAGAGACCCAGTACTTC.

This clonotype was observed a few times. The chain has TRBV7-2 and TRBJ1-5; D possibly corresponds to TRBD1 (6 bases). Germline values: CDR1 SGHTA, CDR2 FQGNSA. This CDR3 contains 15 residues. Trimming took 5 bases from V and 5 from J, leaving 16 bases between them. CDR3 protein: CASSPRAGGHQPQHF. Written as DNA, the CDR3 is TGTGCCAGCAGCCCGCGGGCGGGGGGCCATCAGCCCCAGCATTTT.

In this sample, this clonotype turned up a few times. The gene calls are TRBV7-2 and TRBJ2-7; perhaps TRBD1 as D (6 bases). The ends were cut back, 4 bases at V and 5 bases at J, with 15 bases in the middle. Per germline, CDR1 SGHTA and CDR2 FQGNSA. There are 14 residues in the CDR3. CDR3 region: CASSSSGGPNEQYF. The CDR3 DNA reads as TGTGCCAGCAGCTCAAGTGGGGGCCCGAACGAGCAGTACTTC.